These T cell receptor beta chains were read from a single sample in a study of technical replicates of blood from a few donors. Generated by immunoSEQ multiplex PCR, the TCRdb table keeps only in-frame clones and is missing some. The repertoire holds tens of thousands of clones, with around nine tenths as singletons. Source material: T cells isolated from PBMCs. The receptors were gathered from a human donor in good health. The CDR3 runs from the conserved cysteine through the conserved F or W. D genes are given only for firm matches. The size entry is marked missing in some rows and otherwise reads once, few, many or a size class.

>TRBJ2-2|TRBV5-6|TRBD2|-
TGTGCCAGCAGCTTGGTCGGGCGGGAGCCCACCGGGGAGCTGTTTTTT
CASSLVGREPTGELFF
>TRBJ2-7|TRBV5-1|-|few
TGCGCCAGCAGCTTGAGCGGCTACGAGCAGTACTTC
CASSLSGYEQYF
>TRBJ2-3|TRBV29-1|-|-
TGCAGCGTTGATCCCCAGGGAGGAGATACGCAGTATTTT
CSVDPQGGDTQYF
>TRBJ1-2|TRBV27|-|once
TGTGCCAGCAGTTTACAACAGGGTTACTATGGCTACACCTTC
CASSLQQGYYGYTF
>TRBJ1-2|TRBV6-5|TRBD1|-
TGTGCCAGCAGTAGTTTGACAGGGAACTATGGCTACACCTTC
CASSSLTGNYGYTF
>TRBJ2-3|TRBV5-1|-|-
TGCGCCAGCAGCTGGAGGTTCGCAGATACGCAGTATTTT
CASSWRFADTQYF
>TRBJ2-1|TRBV18|TRBD1|-
TGTGCCAGCTCATTACTTCAGGGGGCTGAGCAGTTCTTC
CASSLLQGAEQFF
>TRBJ1-2|TRBV6-1|TRBD1|-
TGTGCCAGCAGTGAAGCCGAGACAGGGAATGGCTACACCTTC
CASSEAETGNGYTF
>TRBJ2-7|TRBV10-1|TRBD1|-
TGCGCCAGCGGGGGACAGGGGGGAGAGCAGTACTTC
CASGGQGGEQYF
>TRBJ1-5|TRBV27|-|-
TGTGCCAGCAGTTACAGGGAGGGTGGTCAGCCCCAGCATTTT
CASSYREGGQPQHF
>TRBJ2-1|TRBV4-3|-|-
TGCGCCAGCAGCCACCAGGGTATCGGCAATGAGCAGTTCTTC
CASSHQGIGNEQFF
>TRBJ1-4|TRBV27|TRBD1|-
TGTGCCAGCAGTTTGGGACAGGGGAATGAAAAACTGTTTTTT
CASSLGQGNEKLFF
>TRBJ2-7|TRBV4-2|-|-
TGTGCCAGCAGCCAAGGAAATAGCCGCTACGAGCAGTACTTC
CASSQGNSRYEQYF
>TRBJ1-1|TRBV9|TRBD1|-
TGTGCCAGCAGCGTGACAGGGGAGGGCACTGAAGCTTTCTTT
CASSVTGEGTEAFF
>TRBJ1-1|TRBV29-1|TRBD1|-
TGCAGCGTTGAAGATTCATGGGGCTACAGGGGTCGAAACACTGAAGCTTTCTTT
CSVEDSWGYRGRNTEAFF
>TRBJ2-1|TRBV28|-|-
TGTGCCAGCAGTTTTCGTAATGAGCAGTTCTTC
CASSFRNEQFF
>TRBJ1-5|TRBV19|-|-
TGTGCCAGTAGTATTCGGGTTAATCAGCCCCAGCATTTT
CASSIRVNQPQHF
>TRBJ1-4|TRBV12-5|TRBD1|-
TGTGCTAGTGGTTTGTCTGGGACAGGGGTGAAGGGAAAACTGTTTTTT
CASGLSGTGVKGKLFF
>TRBJ1-4|TRBV11-2|-|-
TGTGCCAGCACCCTCAGAGGTTTTAATGAAAAACTGTTTTTT
CASTLRGFNEKLFF
>TRBJ2-7|TRBV10-3|TRBD1|-
TGTGCCATCAGGGATCCCAACAGGGGGCCAACCTACGAGCAGTACTTC
CAIRDPNRGPTYEQYF